The rows below give T cell receptor beta chains drawn from one sample of a study of monozygotic twins with inflammatory bowel disease. TCRdb re-called the 5' RACE reads; every CDR3 protein appears as one record, without DNA. This sample's table reports 150,000 to 200,000 distinct CDR3 sequences. Material for sequencing was blood. The receptors were gathered from a human donor with ulcerative colitis or Crohn's disease, or a healthy co-twin of an affected twin (not recorded which). Each CDR3 is given with its conserved first and last residue.

J gene | V gene | CDR3 protein
TRBJ1-3 | TRBV20-1 | CSASQAYGNTIYF
TRBJ1-2 | TRBV12-3/TRBV12-4 | CASSLVVGQGKYGYTF
TRBJ1-1 | TRBV28 | CASSWDRARTEAFF
TRBJ2-5 | TRBV4-1 | CASSQAVLGGGPGSPQETQYF
TRBJ2-5 | TRBV7-2 | CASSSLGTSGRLATQYF
TRBJ1-2 | TRBV6-5 | CASSSAATNLNGYTF
TRBJ1-2 | TRBV29-1 | CSVEDNSFYGYTF
TRBJ2-3 | TRBV24-1 | CATSDLAGTADTQYF
TRBJ1-1 | TRBV12-3/TRBV12-4 | CASLFNHVSAEAFF
TRBJ2-6 | TRBV5-4 | CASSLDPMGGSGANVLTF
TRBJ1-4 | TRBV5-1 | CASSFNDRATTNEKLFF
TRBJ1-2 | TRBV7-2 | CASSSGDRVNGYTF
TRBJ2-7 | TRBV5-4 | CASSLGGQGRDEQYF
TRBJ2-1 | TRBV20-1 | CSARPGDNEQFF
TRBJ2-5 | TRBV7-9 | CASSLPGLQWRETQYF
TRBJ2-3 | TRBV18 | CASSLGVTDTQYF
TRBJ1-1 | TRBV20-1 | CSALDRKNTEAFF
TRBJ2-1 | TRBV5-1 | CASSQTSGSYNEQFF
TRBJ2-3 | TRBV6-5 | CASSYAEGSGDTQYF
TRBJ2-5 | TRBV5-1 | CASSLGTNQETQYF
TRBJ2-3 | TRBV18 | CASSPPPASWPRTDTQYF
TRBJ2-2 | TRBV7-2 | CASSPVPITGELFF
TRBJ2-2 | TRBV11-1 | CASSFGAGEGASTGELFF
TRBJ2-7 | TRBV7-8 | CASSLDAGGTLYEQYF
TRBJ2-7 | TRBV20-1 | CSADPLAGYEQYF
TRBJ1-1 | TRBV6-5 | CASSYAQFGGTAEAFF
TRBJ1-6 | TRBV20-1 | CSARVRVDSYNSPLHF
TRBJ2-2 | TRBV5-1 | CASSPGGGRLIANTGELFF
TRBJ2-5 | TRBV5-1 | CASSLLKTGETQYF
TRBJ2-7 | TRBV27 | CASSLAVAGGPLAYEQYF
TRBJ1-4 | TRBV2 | CASTPPTTGGGKLFF
TRBJ2-7 | TRBV13 | CASSLRGGSLAYEQYF
TRBJ2-7 | TRBV11-1 | CASTLAGPNEQYF
TRBJ1-1 | TRBV27 | CASSTHRQGAEAFF
TRBJ1-2 | TRBV20-1 | CSARSGQSNYGYTF
TRBJ2-3 | TRBV18 | CASSQDRVTDTQYF
TRBJ2-7 | TRBV7-9 | CASSLPETYEQYF
TRBJ1-1 | TRBV27 | CASSLSSDMNTEAFF
TRBJ2-6 | TRBV5-1 | CASSWSRTGEIGSSGANVLTF
TRBJ2-7 | TRBV7-2 | CASSLGPTSSHEQYF
TRBJ2-1 | TRBV24-1 | CATSDDGTSGNVGSYNEQFF
TRBJ1-2 | TRBV20-1 | CSARIQPAPNYGYTF
TRBJ1-1 | TRBV19 | CASSRAKGGEAFF
TRBJ1-1 | TRBV7-2 | CASSSETGWGSEAFF
TRBJ2-2 | TRBV27 | CASSLRDPRGDTGELFF
TRBJ1-1 | TRBV7-2 | CASSLAEGGGTEAFF
TRBJ1-1 | TRBV27 | CASSLYVGVKGTEAFF
TRBJ2-6 | TRBV11-2 | CASSPLPGQALSGANVLTF
TRBJ2-5 | TRBV6-1 | CASSPRLAGVQETQYF
TRBJ1-2 | TRBV10-3 | CAISEEGNYGYTF
TRBJ2-5 | TRBV20-1 | CSAIRQNQETQYF
TRBJ2-2 | TRBV4-1 | CASSQEPGHPGELFF
TRBJ2-2 | TRBV9 | CASSVGHVGELFF